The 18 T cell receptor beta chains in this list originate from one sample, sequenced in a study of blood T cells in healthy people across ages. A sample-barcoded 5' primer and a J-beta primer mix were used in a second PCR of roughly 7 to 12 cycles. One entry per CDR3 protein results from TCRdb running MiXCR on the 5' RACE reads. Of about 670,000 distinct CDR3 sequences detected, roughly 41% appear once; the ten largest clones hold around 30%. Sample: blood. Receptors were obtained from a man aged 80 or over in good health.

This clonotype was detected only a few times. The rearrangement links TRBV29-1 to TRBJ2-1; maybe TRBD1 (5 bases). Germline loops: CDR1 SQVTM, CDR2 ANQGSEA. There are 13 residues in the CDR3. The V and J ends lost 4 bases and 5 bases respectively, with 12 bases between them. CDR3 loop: CSVGRGQNNEQFF. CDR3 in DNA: TGCAGCGTTGGGCGCGGACAAAACAATGAGCAGTTCTTC.

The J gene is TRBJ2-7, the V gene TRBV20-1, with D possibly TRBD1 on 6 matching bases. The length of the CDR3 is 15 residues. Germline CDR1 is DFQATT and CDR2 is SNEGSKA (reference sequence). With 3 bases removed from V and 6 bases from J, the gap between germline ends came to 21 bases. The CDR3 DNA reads TGCAGTGCTAGCCTAAGGGGGACCCCAGAGGTCGAGCAGTACTTC. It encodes CSASLRGTPEVEQYF.

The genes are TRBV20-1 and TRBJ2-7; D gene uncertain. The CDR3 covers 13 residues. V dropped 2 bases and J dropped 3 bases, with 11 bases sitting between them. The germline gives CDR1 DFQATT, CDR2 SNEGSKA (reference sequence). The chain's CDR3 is CSARRIDGYEQYF. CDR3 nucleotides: TGCAGTGCTAGACGAATAGACGGCTACGAGCAGTACTTC.

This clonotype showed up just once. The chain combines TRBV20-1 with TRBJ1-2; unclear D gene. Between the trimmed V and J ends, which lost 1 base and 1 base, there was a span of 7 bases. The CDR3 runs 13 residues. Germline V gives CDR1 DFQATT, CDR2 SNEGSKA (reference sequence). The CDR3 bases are TGCAGTGCTAGAGTAGCATTTAACTATGGCTACACCTTC. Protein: CSARVAFNYGYTF.

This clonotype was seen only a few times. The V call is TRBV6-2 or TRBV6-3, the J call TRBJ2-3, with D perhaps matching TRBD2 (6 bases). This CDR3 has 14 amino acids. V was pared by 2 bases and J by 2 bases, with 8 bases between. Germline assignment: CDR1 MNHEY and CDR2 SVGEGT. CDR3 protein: CASSYGGNTDTQYF. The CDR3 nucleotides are TGTGCCAGCAGTTACGGAGGGAACACAGATACGCAGTATTTT.

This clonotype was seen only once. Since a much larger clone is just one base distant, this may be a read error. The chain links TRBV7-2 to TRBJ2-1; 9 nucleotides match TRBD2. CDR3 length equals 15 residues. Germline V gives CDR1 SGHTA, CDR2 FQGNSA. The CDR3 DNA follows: TGTGCCAGCAGCTTGGCTAGCGGGAATTACAATGAGCAGTTATTC. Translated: CASSLASGNYNEQLF.

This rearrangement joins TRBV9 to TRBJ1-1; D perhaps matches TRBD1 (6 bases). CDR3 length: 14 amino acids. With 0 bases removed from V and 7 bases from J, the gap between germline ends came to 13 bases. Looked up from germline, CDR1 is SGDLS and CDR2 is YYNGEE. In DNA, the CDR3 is TGTGCCAGCAGCGTAGACCCACAGGGCGGTGAAGCTTTCTTT. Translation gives CASSVDPQGGEAFF.

This CDR3 reads CASSSVPRPYNEQFF. CDR3 sequence (DNA): TGCGCCAGCAGCAGCGTTCCCCGCCCTTACAATGAGCAGTTCTTC. This chain links TRBV5-1 with TRBJ2-1; D is undetermined. The V end was cut by 4 bases, the J end by 4 bases, with 15 bases between. The CDR3 has 15 amino acids. CDR1 is SGHRS and CDR2 is YFSETQ in the germline V gene.

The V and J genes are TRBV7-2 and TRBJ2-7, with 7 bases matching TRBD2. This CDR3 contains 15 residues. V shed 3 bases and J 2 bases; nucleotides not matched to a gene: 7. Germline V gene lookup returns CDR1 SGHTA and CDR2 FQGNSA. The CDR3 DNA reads TGTGCCAGCAGCTTCTCAGCGGGGTCTACCTACGAGCAGTACTTC. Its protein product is CASSFSAGSTYEQYF.

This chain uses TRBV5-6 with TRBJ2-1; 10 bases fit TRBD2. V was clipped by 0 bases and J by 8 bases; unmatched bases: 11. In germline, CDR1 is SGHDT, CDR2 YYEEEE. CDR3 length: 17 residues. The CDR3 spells CASSLVEGTSAPDEQFF. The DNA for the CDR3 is TGTGCCAGCAGCTTGGTGGAGGGGACTAGCGCCCCTGATGAGCAGTTCTTC.

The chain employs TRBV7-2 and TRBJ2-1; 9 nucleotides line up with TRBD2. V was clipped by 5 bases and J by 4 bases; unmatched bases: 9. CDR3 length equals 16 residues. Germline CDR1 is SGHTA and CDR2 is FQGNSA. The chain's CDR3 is CASSGSGRGGYNEQFF. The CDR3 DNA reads TGTGCCAGCAGCGGCTCCGGGCGGGGGGGATACAATGAGCAGTTCTTC.

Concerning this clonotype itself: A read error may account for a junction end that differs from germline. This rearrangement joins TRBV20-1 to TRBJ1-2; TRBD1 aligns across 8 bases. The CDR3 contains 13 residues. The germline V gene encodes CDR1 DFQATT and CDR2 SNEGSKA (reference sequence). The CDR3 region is CRASNRGYGGCTF. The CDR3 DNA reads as TGCAGGGCTAGCAACAGGGGGTATGGTGGCTGCACCTTC.

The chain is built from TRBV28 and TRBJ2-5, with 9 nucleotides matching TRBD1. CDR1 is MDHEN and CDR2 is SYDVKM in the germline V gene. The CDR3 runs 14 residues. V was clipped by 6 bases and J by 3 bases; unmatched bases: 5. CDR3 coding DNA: TGTGCCAGCAGGCAACGGACAGGGGAAGAGACCCAGTACTTC. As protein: CASRQRTGEETQYF.

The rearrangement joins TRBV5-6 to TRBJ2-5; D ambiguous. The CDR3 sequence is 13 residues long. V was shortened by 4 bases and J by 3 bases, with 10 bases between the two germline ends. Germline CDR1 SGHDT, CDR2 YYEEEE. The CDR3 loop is CASSKASEETQYF. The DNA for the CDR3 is TGTGCCAGCAGCAAGGCTTCTGAAGAGACCCAGTACTTC.

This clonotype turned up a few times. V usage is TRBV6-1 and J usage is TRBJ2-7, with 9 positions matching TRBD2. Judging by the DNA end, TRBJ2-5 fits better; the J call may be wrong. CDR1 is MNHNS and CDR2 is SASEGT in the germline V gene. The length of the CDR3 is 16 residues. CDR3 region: CASSAGGVAGVETQYF. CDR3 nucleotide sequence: TGTGCCAGCAGTGCGGGGGGTGTAGCGGGAGTGGAGACCCAGTACTTC.

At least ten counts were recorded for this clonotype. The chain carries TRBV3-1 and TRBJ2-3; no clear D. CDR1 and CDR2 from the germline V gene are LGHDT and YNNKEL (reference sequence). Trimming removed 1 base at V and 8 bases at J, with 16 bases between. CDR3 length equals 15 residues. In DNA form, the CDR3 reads TGTGCCAGCAGCCAAGTGGAAGGAAGACCCCCTACGCAGTATTTT. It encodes CASSQVEGRPPTQYF.

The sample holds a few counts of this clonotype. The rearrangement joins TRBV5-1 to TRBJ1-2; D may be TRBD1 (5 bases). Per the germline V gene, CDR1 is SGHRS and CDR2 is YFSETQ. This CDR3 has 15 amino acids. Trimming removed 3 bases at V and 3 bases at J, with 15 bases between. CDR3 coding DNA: TGCGCCAGCAGCTCACTAGGGACCTCGGACTATGGCTACACCTTC. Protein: CASSSLGTSDYGYTF.

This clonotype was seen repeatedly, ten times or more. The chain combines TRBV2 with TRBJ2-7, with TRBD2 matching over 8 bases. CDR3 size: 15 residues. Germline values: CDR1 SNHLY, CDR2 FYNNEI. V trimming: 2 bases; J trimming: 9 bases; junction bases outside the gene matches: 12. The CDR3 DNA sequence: TGTGCCAGCAGTGAAAGTGGGACTAGGACGTTGAGGCAGTACTTC. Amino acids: CASSESGTRTLRQYF.